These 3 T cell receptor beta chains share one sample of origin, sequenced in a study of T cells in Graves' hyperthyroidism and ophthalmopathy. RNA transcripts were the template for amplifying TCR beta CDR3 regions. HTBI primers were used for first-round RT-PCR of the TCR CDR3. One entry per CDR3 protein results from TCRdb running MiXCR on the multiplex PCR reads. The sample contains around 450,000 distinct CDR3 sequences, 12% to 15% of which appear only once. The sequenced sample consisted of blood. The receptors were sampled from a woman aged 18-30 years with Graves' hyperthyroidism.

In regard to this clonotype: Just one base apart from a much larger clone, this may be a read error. CDR3 region: CASRHTGINEELFF. The CDR3 nucleotides are TGTGCCAGCAGACACACAGGGATTAATGAAGAACTGTTTTTT. The chain is built from TRBV12-3 or TRBV12-4 and TRBJ1-4; D may be TRBD1 (6 bases). The CDR3 length is 14 residues.

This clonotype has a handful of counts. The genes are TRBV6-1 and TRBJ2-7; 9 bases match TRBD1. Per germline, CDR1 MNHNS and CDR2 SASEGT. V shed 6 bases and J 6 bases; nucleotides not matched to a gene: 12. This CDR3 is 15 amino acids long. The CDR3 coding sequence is TGTGCCAGCAGCCCGACGGGACAGGGATTGAGCGAGCAGTACTTC. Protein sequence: CASSPTGQGLSEQYF.

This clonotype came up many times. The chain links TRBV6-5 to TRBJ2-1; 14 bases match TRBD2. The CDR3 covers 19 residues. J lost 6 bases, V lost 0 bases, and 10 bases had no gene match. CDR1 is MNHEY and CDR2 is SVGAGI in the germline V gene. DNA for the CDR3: TGTGCCAGCAGTTACTCAATCGAGACTAGCGGGAGGGGAGGCAATGAGCAGTTCTTC. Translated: CASSYSIETSGRGGNEQFF.